These 28 T cell receptor beta chains originate from one sample sequenced in a study of T cell changes during pregnancy in multiple sclerosis. Method: immunoSEQ multiplex PCR; TCRdb's copy keeps in-frame clones and lacks some. The sample records 55,000 to 65,000 clones, 93% being singletons. The specimen was peripheral blood, collected after pregnancy. Source of these receptors: a female donor with multiple sclerosis, enrolled in a pregnancy study.

The chain uses TRBV2 and TRBJ2-7, with a weak D call TRBD2 (5 bases). The CDR3 consists of 14 residues. V was trimmed by 2 bases and J by 0 bases, leaving 8 bases between them. Germline V CDR1 and CDR2: SNHLY, FYNNEI. Here the CDR3 DNA reads TGTGCCAGCAGTGAATTGGGGAGCTCCTACGAGCAGTACTTC. This translates into CASSELGSSYEQYF.

This rearrangement joins TRBV7-3 to TRBJ2-6, with D perhaps TRBD2 (6 bases). V gave up 4 bases and J gave up 1 base, with 11 bases separating them. This CDR3 region has 16 residues. Germline assignment: CDR1 SGHTA and CDR2 FQGTGA. The CDR3 here is CASSSGGQSGANVLTF. CDR3 bases: TGTGCCAGCAGCTCCGGGGGTCAGTCTGGGGCCAACGTCCTGACTTTC. Drawing the rest from reference TRBV7-3 and TRBJ2-6, the complete variable domain is GAGVSQTPSNKVTEKGKYVELRCDPISGHTALYWYRQSLGQGPEFLIYFQGTGAADDSGLPNDRFFAVRPEGSVSTLKIQRTERGDSAVYLCASSSGGQSGANVLTFGAGSRLTVL.

J is TRBJ1-1 and V is TRBV18; D ambiguous. This CDR3 has 15 residues. Looked up from germline, CDR1 is KGHSH and CDR2 is LQKENI. The V gene lost 5 bases and the J gene lost 1 base, with 14 bases spanning the gap. As DNA, the CDR3 is TGTGCCAGCTCAGGGAGGCTTCCGGGGAACACTGAAGCTTTCTTT. This encodes CASSGRLPGNTEAFF.

The chain combines TRBV5-4 with TRBJ1-1; 7 bases match TRBD1. The CDR3 consists of 15 residues. CDR1 and CDR2 (germline): SGHNT, YYREEE (reference sequence). V shed 2 bases, J shed 1 base, and the junction held 5 bases outside the gene matches. Here the CDR3 reads CASSLGGRTNTEAFF. In DNA, the CDR3 is TGTGCCAGCAGCTTAGGGGGCAGGACGAACACTGAAGCTTTCTTT.

This chain links TRBV27 with TRBJ2-1, with D possibly being TRBD2 (6 bases). CDR1 and CDR2 (germline): MNHEY, SMNVEV (reference sequence). Trimming pared 5 bases from V and 5 bases from J, leaving 19 bases between. This CDR3 is built from 16 residues. The CDR3 here is CASSTLTGTLNNEQFF. CDR3 in DNA: TGTGCCAGCAGTACTCTAACCGGGACTCTCAACAATGAGCAGTTCTTC.

This rearrangement joins TRBV2 to TRBJ2-7, with 7 bases matching TRBD1. The CDR3 totals 15 residues. Germline V CDR1 and CDR2: SNHLY, FYNNEI. V shed 7 bases and J 2 bases; nucleotides not matched to a gene: 11. The DNA of the CDR3 is TGTGCCAGCACCGAGGAAGGGGGCATAACCTACGAGCAGTACTTC. Translated: CASTEEGGITYEQYF.

The rearrangement joins TRBV30 to TRBJ1-1, with D possibly TRBD1 on 6 matching bases. The CDR3 sequence is 14 residues long. Between the trimmed V and J ends, which lost 6 bases and 4 bases, there was a span of 18 bases. Germline assignment: CDR1 GTSNPN and CDR2 SVGIG (reference sequence). The CDR3 DNA reads as TGTGCCTGCCGGGCCTCCGGGGGGCTCACTGAAGCTTTCTTT. It specifies CACRASGGLTEAFF.

The chain links TRBV4-1 to TRBJ2-3; 9 nucleotides line up with TRBD2. V was clipped by 2 bases and J by 1 base; unmatched bases: 7. Germline V gene sequence: CDR1 MGHRA, CDR2 YSYEKL. The CDR3 has 17 residues. In DNA, the CDR3 is TGCGCCAGCAGCCAATCCGGCGCGGGAGGGGGCACAGATACGCAGTATTTT. As protein: CASSQSGAGGGTDTQYF.

The rearrangement links TRBV27 to TRBJ2-3, with TRBD2 matching over 8 bases. The germline V gene has CDR1 MNHEY and CDR2 SMNVEV (reference sequence). With 7 bases clipped from V and 0 bases from J, the junction kept 9 bases outside the gene matches. This CDR3 is 16 amino acids long. The CDR3 region has the DNA TGTGCCAGCACCTCGTATCCTAGCGGGAGCACAGATACGCAGTATTTT. This encodes CASTSYPSGSTDTQYF.

This clone was detected once. This chain joins TRBV28 and TRBJ2-7; D is possibly TRBD2 (6 bases). From germline, CDR1 is MDHEN and CDR2 SYDVKM. The CDR3 is 14 amino acids. The V gene lost 2 bases and the J gene lost 5 bases, with 13 bases spanning the gap. The CDR3 sequence is CASSLRRDLDEQYF. DNA of the CDR3: TGTGCCAGCAGTTTACGGCGGGACCTAGACGAGCAGTACTTC.

This chain connects TRBV27 to TRBJ2-6; D is undetermined. With 6 bases removed from V and 3 bases from J, the gap between germline ends came to 6 bases. This CDR3 spans 13 amino acids. The germline V gene encodes CDR1 MNHEY and CDR2 SMNVEV (reference sequence). This CDR3 reads CASRRSGANVLTF. For the CDR3, the DNA is TGTGCCAGCAGACGGAGTGGGGCCAACGTCCTGACTTTC.

The chain carries TRBV7-9 and TRBJ2-5; the D is unclear. The CDR3 is made up of 14 amino acids. CDR1 and CDR2 from the germline V gene are SEHNR and FQNEAQ (reference sequence). The V end lost 1 base, the J end lost 0 bases, and 6 bases lay between the germline ends. The CDR3 DNA is TGTGCCAGCAGCTTAGTGCGGAACCAAGAGACCCAGTACTTC. This sequence encodes CASSLVRNQETQYF.

The chain recombines TRBV11-3 with TRBJ2-7; weak D call: TRBD1 (5 bases). V was cut by 4 bases and J by 3 bases, with 19 bases left in between. CDR1 SGHNT and CDR2 YENEEA come from the germline V gene. The CDR3 consists of 16 residues. CDR3 DNA: TGTGCCAGCAGCTCCGCCAATTCTGCCCAGGGCTACGAGCAGTACTTC. Its protein product is CASSSANSAQGYEQYF. The entire variable domain, with the rest obtained from reference TRBV11-3 and TRBJ2-7, is as follows: EAGVVQSPRYKIIEKKQPVAFWCNPISGHNTLYWYLQNLGQGPELLIRYENEEAVDDSQLPKDRFSAERLKGVDSTLKIQPAELGDSAVYLCASSSANSAQGYEQYFGPGTRLTVT.

The gene calls are TRBV25-1 and TRBJ1-6; 9 bases fit TRBD1. The V gene's germline CDR1 is MGHDK and CDR2 SYGVNS. This CDR3 comprises 15 residues. V gave up 8 bases and J gave up 5 bases; unmatched junction bases: 7. The DNA of the CDR3 is TGTGCCAGCCTACCTAACAGGGGGCATAATTCACCCCTCCACTTT. This gives the protein CASLPNRGHNSPLHF.

V gene TRBV27 combines with J gene TRBJ1-4; TRBD1 aligns across 9 bases. The germline CDR1 and CDR2 sequences are MNHEY and SMNVEV (reference sequence). This CDR3 comprises 14 residues. Trimming cost V 6 bases and J 8 bases; bases outside gene matches: 7. CDR3 in amino acids: CASSPGTGSEKLFF. The CDR3 DNA reads as TGTGCCAGCAGCCCCGGGACAGGGAGCGAAAAACTGTTTTTT.

This clone has a single count. The chain joins TRBV6-4 to TRBJ1-3; D is unresolved. V was shortened by 6 bases and J by 2 bases, with 11 bases between the two germline ends. Germline values: CDR1 MRHNA, CDR2 SNTAGT. The CDR3 spans 14 residues. CDR3 residues: CASRTNGAGNTIYF. The CDR3 DNA follows: TGTGCCAGCAGGACCAACGGGGCTGGAAACACCATATATTTT.

The genes are TRBV4-1 and TRBJ1-6; D perhaps matches TRBD1 (5 bases). With 0 bases removed from V and 9 bases from J, the gap between germline ends came to 18 bases. The CDR3 totals 17 residues. CDR1 MGHRA and CDR2 YSYEKL come from the germline V gene. In nucleotides, the CDR3 is TGCGCCAGCAGCCAAGATCCAGGGATTAAAGTAATTTCACCCCTCCACTTT. Amino acids: CASSQDPGIKVISPLHF.

The chain combines TRBV11-3 with TRBJ2-7, with 9 bases that match TRBD2. V shed 0 bases, J shed 1 base, and the junction held 10 bases outside the gene matches. The CDR3 spans 18 residues. Germline V gene data show CDR1 as SGHNT and CDR2 as YENEEA. As DNA, the CDR3 is TGTGCCAGCAGCTTAGATAGGGCTAGCGGGACCTTATCCTACGAGCAGTACTTC. This sequence encodes CASSLDRASGTLSYEQYF.

The rearrangement joins TRBV5-6 to TRBJ2-1; TRBD2 aligns across 7 bases. CDR3 length: 16 amino acids. Germline V gene sequence: CDR1 SGHDT, CDR2 YYEEEE. Losses at the gene ends were 3 bases for V and 0 bases for J; bases not matched to a gene: 6. The CDR3 nucleotides are TGTGCCAGCAGCTCTCAAGCGGGGAGCTCCTACAATGAGCAGTTCTTC. This encodes CASSSQAGSSYNEQFF.

The chain combines TRBV6-1 with TRBJ1-1; TRBD1 matches 7 bases. The ends lost 4 bases at V and 10 bases at J; junction bases unmatched: 6. The CDR3 has 12 amino acids. CDR1 is MNHNS, CDR2 SASEGT, per germline. The CDR3 coding sequence is TGTGCCAGCAGTGGCACAGGGGCACGAGCTTTCTTT. It encodes CASSGTGARAFF.

V usage is TRBV5-1 and J usage is TRBJ1-1; no definite D call. Germline values: CDR1 SGHRS, CDR2 YFSETQ. This CDR3 is built from 15 residues. V dropped 5 bases and J dropped 4 bases, with 18 bases sitting between them. The CDR3 nucleotides read TGCGCCAGCAGGACGGACGGTCCGGGAGCCACTGAAGCTTTCTTT. Translating it yields CASRTDGPGATEAFF.

This clone showed up just once. As DNA, the CDR3 is TGTGCCAGCTCACGAGGTGGGGAGACCCAGTACTTC. It translates to CASSRGGETQYF. V usage is TRBV18 and J usage is TRBJ2-5, with D unclear. Germline loops: CDR1 KGHSH, CDR2 LQKENI. With 4 bases removed from V and 5 bases from J, the gap between germline ends came to 8 bases. The CDR3 extends over 12 amino acids.

In this sample, this clone turned up once. The V call is TRBV6-5, the J call TRBJ1-3; the D gene is possibly TRBD1 (6 bases). The ends were cut back, 8 bases at V and 7 bases at J, with 21 bases in the middle. This CDR3 spans 15 amino acids. Germline V gene data show CDR1 as MNHEY and CDR2 as SVGAGI. CDR3: CASGGGQGIVNTIYF. The CDR3 coding sequence is TGTGCCAGCGGGGGTGGGCAGGGGATTGTTAACACCATATATTTT.

The V gene is TRBV19, the J gene TRBJ2-6; D is perhaps TRBD2 (5 bases). Germline V gene lookup returns CDR1 LNHDA and CDR2 SQIVND (reference sequence). Deletions cut 1 base from V and 2 bases from J, with 6 bases between. This CDR3 has 15 amino acids. The CDR3 DNA reads TGTGCCAGTAGTATAGGAGGGACTGGGGCCAACGTCCTGACTTTC. This codes for CASSIGGTGANVLTF.

The V call is TRBV9, the J call TRBJ2-7; no clear D gene. This CDR3 has 15 residues. The V and J ends lost 2 bases and 0 bases respectively, with 12 bases between them. CDR1 is SGDLS, CDR2 YYNGEE, per germline. CDR3 in DNA: TGTGCCAGCAGCGTTGGTAGCTCCTACTCCTACGAGCAGTACTTC. Amino acid sequence: CASSVGSSYSYEQYF.

The CDR3 loop is CASSLGGGLSDTQYF. The CDR3 region has the DNA TGTGCCAGCAGCTTAGGGGGAGGGCTCTCAGATACGCAGTATTTT. V is TRBV7-3 and J is TRBJ2-3; 7 positions match TRBD2. Germline V gene data show CDR1 as SGHTA and CDR2 as FQGTGA. With V trimmed by 2 bases and J by 4 bases, 6 bases remained unmatched. This CDR3 spans 15 amino acids.

This clone was seen once. J is TRBJ1-2 and V is TRBV29-1, with a weak D call TRBD1 (6 bases). V lost 6 bases and J lost 1, with 12 bases in between. Germline CDR1 and CDR2: SQVTM and ANQGSEA. The CDR3 consists of 13 residues. The DNA of the CDR3 is TGCAGCGTCCAGACAGGACTTAACTATGGCTACACCTTC. Protein: CSVQTGLNYGYTF.

The chain employs TRBV5-1 and TRBJ2-7; TRBD2 matches 16 bases. CDR1 and CDR2 from the germline V gene are SGHRS and YFSETQ. V gave up 4 bases and J gave up 1 base; unmatched junction bases: 11. The CDR3 sequence is 19 residues long. CDR3 sequence reads: CASSRGTSGRAESSYEQYF. CDR3 nucleotides: TGCGCCAGCAGCCGTGGGACTAGCGGGAGGGCCGAGTCTTCCTACGAGCAGTACTTC. The variable domain in full, with the rest retrieved from reference TRBV5-1 and TRBJ2-7, is KAGVTQTPRYLIKTRGQQVTLSCSPISGHRSVSWYQQTPGQGLQFLFEYFSETQRNKGNFPGRFSGRQFSNSRSEMNVSTLELGDSALYLCASSRGTSGRAESSYEQYFGPGTRLTVT.